The 13 T cell receptor beta chains in this list originate from one sample, sequenced in a study of blood T cell repertoires in COVID-19. Repertoires were generated with immunoSEQ multiplex PCR, while TCRdb's copy carries only in-frame clones and drops some. The data hold approximately 210,000 clones, with almost 85% observed a single time. The sequencing sample was made of peripheral blood. Source of these receptors: a woman in her thirties or forties with acute or convalescent COVID-19.

V usage is TRBV9 and J usage is TRBJ2-1, with 10 bases identical to TRBD2. This CDR3 is 15 amino acids long. The germline CDR1 and CDR2 sequences are SGDLS and YYNGEE. V was pared by 0 bases and J by 7 bases, with 4 bases of the junction left unmatched. The CDR3 spells CASSVELAGSNEQFF. Here the CDR3 DNA reads TGTGCCAGCAGCGTAGAACTAGCGGGGAGTAATGAGCAGTTCTTC. The entire variable domain, with the rest obtained from reference TRBV9 and TRBJ2-1, is as follows: DSGVTQTPKHLITATGQRVTLRCSPRSGDLSVYWYQQSLDQGLQFLIQYYNGEERAKGNILERFSAQQFPDLHSELNLSSLELGDSALYFCASSVELAGSNEQFFGPGTRLTVL.

The V call is TRBV27, the J call TRBJ2-7; no clear D. V was shortened by 0 bases and J by 0 bases, with 9 bases between the two germline ends. The length of the CDR3 is 15 residues. CDR1 MNHEY and CDR2 SMNVEV come from the germline V gene (reference sequence). As DNA, the CDR3 is TGTGCCAGCAGTTTATCCTGGAGCAACTCCTACGAGCAGTACTTC. Protein: CASSLSWSNSYEQYF.

The genes are TRBV5-4 and TRBJ2-7; 13 bases match TRBD2. Unmatched junction bases numbered 4, after V lost 5 bases and J lost 8 bases. Germline V lookup: CDR1 SGHNT, CDR2 YYREEE (reference sequence). The CDR3 sequence is 13 residues long. CDR3 bases: TGTGCCAGCAGTTCCGGGACTAGCGGGAAGCAGTACTTC. Encoded protein: CASSSGTSGKQYF. Full variable domain (remainder filled in from reference TRBV5-4 and TRBJ2-7): ETGVTQSPTHLIKTRGQQVTLRCSSQSGHNTVSWYQQALGQGPQFIFQYYREEENGRGNFPPRFSGLQFPNYSSELNVNALELDDSALYLCASSSGTSGKQYFGPGTRLTVT.

V gene TRBV5-1 combines with J gene TRBJ1-5; 7 bases match TRBD1. The CDR3 spans 14 residues. Germline V gene data show CDR1 as SGHRS and CDR2 as YFSETQ. V was pared by 0 bases and J by 6 bases, with 3 bases of the junction left unmatched. The CDR3 reads CASSLGQGGQPQHF. The CDR3 region has the DNA TGCGCCAGCAGCTTGGGACAGGGTGGTCAGCCCCAGCATTTT.

This clone was observed a few times. This sequence joins TRBV29-1 and TRBJ2-5; D is unresolved. The CDR3 spans 12 residues. CDR1 SQVTM and CDR2 ANQGSEA come from the germline V gene. V shed 1 base and J shed 4 bases, with 7 bases lying between them. CDR3 nucleotide sequence: TGCAGCGTTGAAGCTCGAGCAGAGACCCAGTACTTC. Translated, it gives CSVEARAETQYF.

The chain couples TRBV27 to TRBJ2-7; D perhaps matches TRBD1 (6 bases). The germline CDR1 and CDR2 sequences are MNHEY and SMNVEV (reference sequence). Trimming stripped 2 bases from V and 3 bases from J, with 8 bases between. The length of the CDR3 is 13 residues. CDR3 sequence (DNA): TGTGCCAGCAGTTTAGGACAGAACTACGAGCAGTACTTC. Its protein is CASSLGQNYEQYF.

The chain links TRBV5-4 to TRBJ2-7; 9 bases agree with TRBD1. Germline V lookup: CDR1 SGHNT, CDR2 YYREEE (reference sequence). This CDR3 comprises 14 residues. V shed 2 bases, J shed 1 base, and the junction held 1 base outside the gene matches. CDR3 protein: CASSFGQGSYEQYF. The DNA for the CDR3 is TGTGCCAGCAGCTTCGGACAGGGGTCCTACGAGCAGTACTTC.

V usage is TRBV15 and J usage is TRBJ1-1; 7 nucleotides agree with TRBD1. CDR3 length: 13 amino acids. CDR1 and CDR2 (germline): LNHNV, YYDKDF (reference sequence). V trimming: 4 bases; J trimming: 4 bases; junction bases outside the gene matches: 3. CDR3 nucleotide sequence: TGTGCCACCAGCATAGACAGGGCCACTGAAGCTTTCTTT. Translation gives CATSIDRATEAFF.

This chain connects TRBV6-6 to TRBJ2-7; tentative D call: TRBD1 (6 bases). Trimming stripped 6 bases from V and 7 bases from J, with 16 bases between. In germline, CDR1 is MNHNY, CDR2 SVGAGI (reference sequence). The CDR3 covers 13 residues. CDR3 sequence (DNA): TGTGCCAGCAGCTCTGACAGGACGGGGGAGCAGTACTTC. It translates to CASSSDRTGEQYF.

The chain is built from TRBV4-3 and TRBJ2-7; 10 nucleotides match TRBD2. The germline V gene encodes CDR1 LGHNA and CDR2 YSLEER. The CDR3 runs to 16 residues. V was pared by 0 bases and J by 12 bases, with 14 bases of the junction left unmatched. The CDR3 is CASSQELGLAGDLTYF. The CDR3 DNA is TGCGCCAGCAGCCAAGAATTGGGGCTAGCGGGAGATCTAACGTACTTC.

This clone appeared a few times. The rearrangement joins TRBV6-5 to TRBJ1-1; TRBD1 is a possible D gene (5 bases). In germline, CDR1 is MNHEY, CDR2 SVGAGI. The CDR3 runs to 15 residues. V gave up 6 bases and J gave up 3 bases, with 17 bases separating them. CDR3 DNA: TGTGCCAGCAGCCACAACGGGGGGTTTTACACTGAAGCTTTCTTT. Amino acids: CASSHNGGFYTEAFF.

This chain joins TRBV7-3 and TRBJ2-3; TRBD2 aligns across 7 bases. V gave up 3 bases and J gave up 2 bases; unmatched junction bases: 2. The CDR3 totals 14 residues. From germline, CDR1 is SGHTA and CDR2 FQGTGA. CDR3 protein: CASSLGGNTDTQYF. The CDR3 nucleotides read TGTGCCAGCAGCTTGGGGGGGAACACAGATACGCAGTATTTT.

The rearrangement links TRBV4-2 to TRBJ2-1; 8 bases fit TRBD2. The CDR3 length is 15 residues. The germline gives CDR1 LGHNA, CDR2 YNFKEQ. J was trimmed by 5 bases and V by 1 base; bases with no gene match: 4. Here the CDR3 DNA reads TGTGCCAGCAGCCAAGCGGGAGGGGAACACAATGAGCAGTTCTTC. Protein product: CASSQAGGEHNEQFF.